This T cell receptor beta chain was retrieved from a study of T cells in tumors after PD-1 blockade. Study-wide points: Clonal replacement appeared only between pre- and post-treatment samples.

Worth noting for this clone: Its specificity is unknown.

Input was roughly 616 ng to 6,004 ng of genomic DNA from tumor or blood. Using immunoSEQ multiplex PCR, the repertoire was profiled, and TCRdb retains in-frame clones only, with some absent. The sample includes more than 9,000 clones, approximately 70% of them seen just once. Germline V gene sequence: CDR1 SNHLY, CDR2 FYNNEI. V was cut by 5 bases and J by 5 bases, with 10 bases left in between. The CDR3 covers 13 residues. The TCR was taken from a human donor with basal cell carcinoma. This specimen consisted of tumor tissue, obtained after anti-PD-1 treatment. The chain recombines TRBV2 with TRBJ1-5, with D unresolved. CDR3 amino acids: CASSTDRDQPQHF. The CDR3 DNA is TGTGCCAGCAGTACGGACCGGGATCAGCCCCAGCATTTT.